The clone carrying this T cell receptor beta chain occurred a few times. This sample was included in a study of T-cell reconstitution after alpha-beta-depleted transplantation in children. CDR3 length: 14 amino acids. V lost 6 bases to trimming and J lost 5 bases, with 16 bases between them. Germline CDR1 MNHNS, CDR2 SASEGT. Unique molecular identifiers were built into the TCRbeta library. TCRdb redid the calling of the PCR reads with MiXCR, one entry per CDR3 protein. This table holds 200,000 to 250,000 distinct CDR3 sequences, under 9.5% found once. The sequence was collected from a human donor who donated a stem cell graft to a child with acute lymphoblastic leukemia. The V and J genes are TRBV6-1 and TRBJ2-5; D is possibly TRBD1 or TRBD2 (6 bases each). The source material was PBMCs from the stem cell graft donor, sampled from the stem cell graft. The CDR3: CASSRRGAGETQYF. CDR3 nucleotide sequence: TGTGCCAGCAGCCGGAGGGGGGCTGGGGAGACCCAGTACTTC.